The clone carrying this T cell receptor beta chain was seen more than once but under ten times. Antigen unknown. The TCRbeta library was prepared with unique molecular identifiers. TCRdb redid the calling of the PCR reads with MiXCR, one entry per CDR3 protein. In the table there are about 580,000 distinct CDR3 sequences, around 23% of which are singletons. These data come from a study of T-cell reconstitution after alpha-beta-depleted transplantation in children. Whole-study results and caveats: The authors attributed T-cell counts and diversity one year after transplant mostly to newly produced T cells.

This material consisted of PBMCs, mostly from graft donor cells, taken 360 days after TCRalphabeta/CD19-depleted stem cell transplant. This TCR was sampled from a boy under two years old who had a stem cell transplant for acute myeloid leukemia, so the T cells may come from the graft donor.

The CDR3 is CASSLEARAGGYTF. DNA of the CDR3: TGCGCCAGCAGCTTGGAAGCCAGGGCAGGGGGCTACACCTTC. This rearrangement joins TRBV5-1 to TRBJ1-2, with a tentative D call TRBD1 (5 bases). The germline CDR1 and CDR2 sequences are SGHRS and YFSETQ. Trimming removed 0 bases from V and 8 bases from J, with 14 bases in between. The CDR3 has 14 residues.